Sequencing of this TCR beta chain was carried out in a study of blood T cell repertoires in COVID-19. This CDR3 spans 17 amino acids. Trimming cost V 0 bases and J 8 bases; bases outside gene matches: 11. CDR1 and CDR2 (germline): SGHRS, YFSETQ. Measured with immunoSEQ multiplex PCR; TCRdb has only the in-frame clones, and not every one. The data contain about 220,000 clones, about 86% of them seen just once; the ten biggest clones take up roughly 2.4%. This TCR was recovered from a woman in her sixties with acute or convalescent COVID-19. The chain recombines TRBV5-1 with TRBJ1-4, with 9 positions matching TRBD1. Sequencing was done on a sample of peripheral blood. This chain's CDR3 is CASSLGHTGQGGEKLFF. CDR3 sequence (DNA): TGCGCCAGCAGCTTGGGCCACACGGGACAGGGTGGCGAAAAACTGTTTTTT.